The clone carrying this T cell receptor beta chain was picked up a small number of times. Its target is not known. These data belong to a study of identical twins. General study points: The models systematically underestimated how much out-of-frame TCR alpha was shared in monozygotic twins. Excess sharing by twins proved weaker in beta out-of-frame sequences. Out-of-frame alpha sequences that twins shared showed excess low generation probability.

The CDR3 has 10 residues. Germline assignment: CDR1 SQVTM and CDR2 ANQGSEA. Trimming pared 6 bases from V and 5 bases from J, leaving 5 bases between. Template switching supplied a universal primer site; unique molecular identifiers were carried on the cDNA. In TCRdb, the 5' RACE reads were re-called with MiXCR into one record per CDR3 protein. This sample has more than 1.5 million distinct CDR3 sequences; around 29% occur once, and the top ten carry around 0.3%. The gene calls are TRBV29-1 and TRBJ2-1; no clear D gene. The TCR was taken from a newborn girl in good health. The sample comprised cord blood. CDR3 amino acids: CSVYDNEQFF. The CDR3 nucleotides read TGCAGCGTGTACGACAATGAGCAGTTCTTC.